A single sample gave rise to the 2 T cell receptor beta chains below, sequenced in a study of T-cell memory formation after mild COVID-19. One entry per CDR3 protein results from TCRdb running MiXCR on the 5' RACE reads. The table has roughly 300,000 distinct CDR3 sequences, roughly an eighth seen once. Input material: PBMCs or a T cell subset sorted from them (not recorded which). The receptors come from a man between 18 and 35 years old who had mild COVID-19 (a few samples of this study predate the infection). Cell type and time point are not known.

The chain uses TRBV6-5 and TRBJ2-3; D is possibly TRBD2 (6 bases). This CDR3 comprises 15 residues. In germline, CDR1 is MNHEY, CDR2 SVGAGI. Trimming stripped 5 bases from V and 6 bases from J, with 18 bases between. The CDR3 reads CASSRRDWVRDTQYF. CDR3 nucleotides: TGTGCCAGCAGTCGCCGGGACTGGGTAAGGGATACGCAGTATTTT.

The V gene is TRBV7-9, the J gene TRBJ2-1, with no clear D. V lost 6 bases and J 9 bases, leaving 9 bases between the germline ends. Per germline, CDR1 SEHNR and CDR2 FQNEAQ (reference sequence). This CDR3 contains 11 residues. CDR3 nucleotide sequence: TGTGCCAGCAGTGCCTTGATTGAGCAGTTCTTC. This codes for CASSALIEQFF.